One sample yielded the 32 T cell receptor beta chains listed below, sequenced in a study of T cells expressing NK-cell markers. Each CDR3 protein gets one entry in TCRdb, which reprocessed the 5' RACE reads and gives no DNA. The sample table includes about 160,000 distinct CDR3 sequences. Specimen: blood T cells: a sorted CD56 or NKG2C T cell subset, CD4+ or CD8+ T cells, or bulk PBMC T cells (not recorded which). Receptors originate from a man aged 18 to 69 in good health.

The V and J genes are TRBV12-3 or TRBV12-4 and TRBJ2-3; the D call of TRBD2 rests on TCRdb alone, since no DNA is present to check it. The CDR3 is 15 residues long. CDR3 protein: CASRRLAENTDTQYF.

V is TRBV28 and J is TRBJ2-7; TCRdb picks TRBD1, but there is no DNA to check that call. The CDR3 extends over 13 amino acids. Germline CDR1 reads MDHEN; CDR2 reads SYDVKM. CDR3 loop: CASSWGRIYEQYF.

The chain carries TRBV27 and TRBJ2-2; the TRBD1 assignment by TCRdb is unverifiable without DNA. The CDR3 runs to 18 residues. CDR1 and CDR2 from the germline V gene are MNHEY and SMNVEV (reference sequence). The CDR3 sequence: CASSLSARGGESTGELFF.

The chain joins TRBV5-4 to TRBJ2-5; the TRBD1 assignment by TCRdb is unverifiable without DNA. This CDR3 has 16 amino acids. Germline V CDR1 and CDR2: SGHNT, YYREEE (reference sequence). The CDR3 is CASSLADGQGGETQYF.

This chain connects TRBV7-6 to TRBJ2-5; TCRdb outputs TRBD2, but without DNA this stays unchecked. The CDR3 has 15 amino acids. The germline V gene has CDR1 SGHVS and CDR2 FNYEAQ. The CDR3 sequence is CASSPRLAGAETQYF.

This CDR3 reads CASSKRDFPGTQYF. The genes are TRBV28 and TRBJ2-5; TCRdb designates TRBD2, a call that cannot be tested without DNA. The germline V gene encodes CDR1 MDHEN and CDR2 SYDVKM. This CDR3 is 14 amino acids long.

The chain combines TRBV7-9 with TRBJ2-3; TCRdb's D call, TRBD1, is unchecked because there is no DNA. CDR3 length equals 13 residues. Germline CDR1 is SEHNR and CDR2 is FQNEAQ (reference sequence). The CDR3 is CASTGGVTDTQYF. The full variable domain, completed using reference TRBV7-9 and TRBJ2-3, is DTGVSQNPRHKITKRGQNVTFRCDPISEHNRLYWYRQTLGQGPEFLTYFQNEAQLEKSRLLSDRFSAERPKGSFSTLEIQRTEQGDSAMYLCASTGGVTDTQYFGPGTRLTVL.

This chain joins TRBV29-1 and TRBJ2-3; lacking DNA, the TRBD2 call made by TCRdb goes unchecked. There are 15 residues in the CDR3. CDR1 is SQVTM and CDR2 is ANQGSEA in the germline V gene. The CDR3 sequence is CSVVLGGRATDTQYF.

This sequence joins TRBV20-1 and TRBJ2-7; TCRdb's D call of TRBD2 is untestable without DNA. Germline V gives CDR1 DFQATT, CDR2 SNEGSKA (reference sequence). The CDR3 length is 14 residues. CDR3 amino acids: CSARGLASTYEQYF.

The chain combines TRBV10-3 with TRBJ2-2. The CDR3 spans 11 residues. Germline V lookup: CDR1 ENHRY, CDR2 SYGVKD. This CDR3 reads CAIMAAGELFF.

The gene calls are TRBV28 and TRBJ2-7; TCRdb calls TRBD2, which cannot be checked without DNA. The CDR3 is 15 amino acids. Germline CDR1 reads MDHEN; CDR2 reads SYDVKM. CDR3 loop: CASSLSAGLTYEQYF.

The CDR3 region is CASSHWDFPSTGELFF. The chain is built from TRBV14 and TRBJ2-2; TCRdb's D call, TRBD2, is unchecked because there is no DNA. The CDR3 contains 16 residues. The germline V gene encodes CDR1 SGHDN and CDR2 FVKESK. Complete variable domain (other parts from reference TRBV14 and TRBJ2-2): EAGVTQFPSHSVIEKGQTVTLRCDPISGHDNLYWYRRVMGKEIKFLLHFVKESKQDESGMPNNRFLAERTGGTYSTLKVQPAELEDSGVYFCASSHWDFPSTGELFFGEGSRLTVL.

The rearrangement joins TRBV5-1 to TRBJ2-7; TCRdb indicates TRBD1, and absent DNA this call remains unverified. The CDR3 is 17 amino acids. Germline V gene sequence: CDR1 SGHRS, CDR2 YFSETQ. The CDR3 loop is CASSLAPQGTTSYEQYF.

CDR3 region: CASSPFPGQGEDTQYF. V is TRBV18 and J is TRBJ2-3; absent DNA, TCRdb's TRBD1 call cannot be checked. Germline-derived CDR1 and CDR2 are KGHSH and LQKENI. The CDR3 length is 16 residues.

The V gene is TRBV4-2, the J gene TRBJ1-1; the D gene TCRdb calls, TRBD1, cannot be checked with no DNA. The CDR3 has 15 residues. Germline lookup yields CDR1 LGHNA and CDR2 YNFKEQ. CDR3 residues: CASSPRGGADTEAFF.

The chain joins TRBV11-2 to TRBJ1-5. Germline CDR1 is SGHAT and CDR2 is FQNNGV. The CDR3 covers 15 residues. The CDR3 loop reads CASSLGTQDNQPQHF.

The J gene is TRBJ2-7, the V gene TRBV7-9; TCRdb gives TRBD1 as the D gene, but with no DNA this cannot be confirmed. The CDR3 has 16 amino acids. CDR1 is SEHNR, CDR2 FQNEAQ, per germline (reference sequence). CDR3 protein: CASSLAPDRVSYEQYF.

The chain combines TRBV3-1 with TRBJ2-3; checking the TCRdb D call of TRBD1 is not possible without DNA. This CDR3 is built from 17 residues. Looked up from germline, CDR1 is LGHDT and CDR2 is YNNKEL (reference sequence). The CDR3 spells CASSQGDRLLDVDTQYF.

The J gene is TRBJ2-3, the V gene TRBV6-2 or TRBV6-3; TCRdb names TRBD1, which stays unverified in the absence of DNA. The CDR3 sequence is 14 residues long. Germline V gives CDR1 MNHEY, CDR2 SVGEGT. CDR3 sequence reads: CASSSSGGPDTQYF.

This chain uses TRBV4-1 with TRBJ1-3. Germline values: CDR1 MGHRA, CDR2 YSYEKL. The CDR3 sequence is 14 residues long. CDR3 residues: CASSAQGSGNTIYF.

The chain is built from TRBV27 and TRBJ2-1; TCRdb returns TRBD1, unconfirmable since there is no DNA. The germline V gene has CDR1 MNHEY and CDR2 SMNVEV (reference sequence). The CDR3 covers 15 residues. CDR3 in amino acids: CASSAMGAVYNEQFF.

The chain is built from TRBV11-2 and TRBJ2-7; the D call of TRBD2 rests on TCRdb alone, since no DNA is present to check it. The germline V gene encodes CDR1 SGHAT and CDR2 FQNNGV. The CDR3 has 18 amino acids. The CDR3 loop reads CASSLEASGGSFLYEQYF.

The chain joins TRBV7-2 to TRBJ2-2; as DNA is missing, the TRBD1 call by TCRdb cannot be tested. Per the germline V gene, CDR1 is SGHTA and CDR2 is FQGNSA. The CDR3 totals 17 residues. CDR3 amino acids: CASNFPLRGANTGELFF.

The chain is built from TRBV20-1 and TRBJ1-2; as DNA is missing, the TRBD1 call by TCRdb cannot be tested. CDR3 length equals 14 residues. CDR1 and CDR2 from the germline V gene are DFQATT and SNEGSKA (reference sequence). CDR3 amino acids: CSARDHNMGYGYTF.

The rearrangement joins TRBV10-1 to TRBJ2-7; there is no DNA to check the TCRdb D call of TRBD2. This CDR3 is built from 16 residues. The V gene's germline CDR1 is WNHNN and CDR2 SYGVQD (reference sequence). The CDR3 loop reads CASISRGRDYSYEQYF.

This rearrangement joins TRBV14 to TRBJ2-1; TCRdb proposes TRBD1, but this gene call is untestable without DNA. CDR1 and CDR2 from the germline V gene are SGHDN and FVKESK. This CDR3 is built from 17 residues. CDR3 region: CASSQDLQGRGYNEQFF.

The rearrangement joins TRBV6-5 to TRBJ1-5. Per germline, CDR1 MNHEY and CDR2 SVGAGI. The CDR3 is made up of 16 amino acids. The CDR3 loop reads CASSPWEVHSNQPQHF.

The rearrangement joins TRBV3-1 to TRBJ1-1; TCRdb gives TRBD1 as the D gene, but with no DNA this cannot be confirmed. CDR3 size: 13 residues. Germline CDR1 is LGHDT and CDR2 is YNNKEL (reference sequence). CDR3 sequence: CASDTPGQGKAFF.

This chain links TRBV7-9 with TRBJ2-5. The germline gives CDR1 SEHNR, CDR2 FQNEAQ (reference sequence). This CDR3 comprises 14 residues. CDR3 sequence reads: CASSSHVGRETQYF.

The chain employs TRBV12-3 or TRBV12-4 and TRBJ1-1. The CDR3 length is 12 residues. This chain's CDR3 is CASSFGREEAFF.

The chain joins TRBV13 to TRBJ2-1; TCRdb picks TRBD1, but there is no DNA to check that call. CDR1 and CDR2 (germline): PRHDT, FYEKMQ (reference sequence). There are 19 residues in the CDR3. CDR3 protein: CASSLVQGQGEGPYNEQFF.

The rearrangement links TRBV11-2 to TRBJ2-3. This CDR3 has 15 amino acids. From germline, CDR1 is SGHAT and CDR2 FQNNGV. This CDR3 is CASSLGGGGADTQYF.